This TCR beta chain was sequenced during a study of blood T cells in healthy people across ages. General study findings and limits: Age advanced and TCR beta diversity per million T cells fell, roughly linearly. It was the long-lived donors that had more naive CD4+ cells and higher diversity than aged donors.

This clonotype was found a few times. Antigen specificity is unknown. Germline CDR1 LGHNA, CDR2 YSLEER. J was trimmed by 2 bases and V by 0 bases; bases with no gene match: 11. The CDR3 consists of 18 residues. Together with a sample-barcoded 5' primer, a J-beta primer mix was included in a second PCR lasting about 6 to 11 cycles. TCRdb re-called the 5' RACE reads through MiXCR, storing one row per CDR3 protein. The sample carries roughly 2 million distinct CDR3 sequences, 49% recorded once. The sequence was collected from a woman in her thirties or forties in good health. This chain connects TRBV4-3 to TRBJ2-3, with 7 bases matching TRBD2. Sequencing was done on a sample of blood. CDR3 amino acids: CASSQDPAPAGVTDTQYF. The CDR3, as DNA: TGCGCCAGCAGCCAAGACCCCGCCCCGGCGGGGGTCACAGATACGCAGTATTTT.